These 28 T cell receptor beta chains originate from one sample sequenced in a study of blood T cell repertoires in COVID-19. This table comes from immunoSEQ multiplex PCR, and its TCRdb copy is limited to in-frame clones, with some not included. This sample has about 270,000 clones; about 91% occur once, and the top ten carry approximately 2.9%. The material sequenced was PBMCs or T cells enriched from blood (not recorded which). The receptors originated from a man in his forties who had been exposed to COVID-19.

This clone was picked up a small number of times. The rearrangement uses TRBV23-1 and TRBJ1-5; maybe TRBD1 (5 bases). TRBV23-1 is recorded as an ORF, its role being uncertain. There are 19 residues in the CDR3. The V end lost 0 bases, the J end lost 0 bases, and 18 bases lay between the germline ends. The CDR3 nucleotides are TGCGCCAGCAGTCAATCTCGAGCCGGACACGAGCATAGCAATCAGCCCCAGCATTTT. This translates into CASSQSRAGHEHSNQPQHF.

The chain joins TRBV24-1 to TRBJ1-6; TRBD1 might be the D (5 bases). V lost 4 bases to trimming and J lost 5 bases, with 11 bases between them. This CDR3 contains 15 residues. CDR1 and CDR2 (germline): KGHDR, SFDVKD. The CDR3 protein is CATSEQTGDNSPLHF. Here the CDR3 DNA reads TGTGCCACCAGTGAACAAACAGGTGATAATTCACCCCTCCACTTT.

CDR3 sequence (DNA): TGTGCCAGCAGCGTAGGGGCAGGGGGCTACAATGAGCAGTTCTTC. Its translation is CASSVGAGGYNEQFF. The chain uses TRBV9 and TRBJ2-1, with 7 bases matching TRBD1. CDR3 length equals 15 residues. The germline gives CDR1 SGDLS, CDR2 YYNGEE. Germline trimming cut 0 bases from V and 3 bases from J; bases unmatched to any gene: 3.

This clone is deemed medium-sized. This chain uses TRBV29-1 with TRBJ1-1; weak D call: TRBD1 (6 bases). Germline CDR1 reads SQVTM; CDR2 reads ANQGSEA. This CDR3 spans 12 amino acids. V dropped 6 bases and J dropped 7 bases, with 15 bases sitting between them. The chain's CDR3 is CSVRTVLNEAFF. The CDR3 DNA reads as TGCAGCGTCCGGACAGTATTGAATGAAGCTTTCTTT.

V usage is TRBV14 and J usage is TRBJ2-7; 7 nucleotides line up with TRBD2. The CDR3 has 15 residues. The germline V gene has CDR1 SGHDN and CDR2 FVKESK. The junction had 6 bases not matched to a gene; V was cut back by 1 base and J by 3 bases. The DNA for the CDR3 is TGTGCCAGCAGCCAAGGGGCTAGCGGAGGCTACGAGCAGTACTTC. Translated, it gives CASSQGASGGYEQYF.

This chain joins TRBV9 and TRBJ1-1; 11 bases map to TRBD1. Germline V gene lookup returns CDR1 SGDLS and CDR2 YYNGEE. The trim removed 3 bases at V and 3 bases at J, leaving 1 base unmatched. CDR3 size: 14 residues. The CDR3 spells CASSGGQGDTEAFF. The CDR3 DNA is TGTGCCAGCAGCGGGGGACAGGGGGACACTGAAGCTTTCTTT.

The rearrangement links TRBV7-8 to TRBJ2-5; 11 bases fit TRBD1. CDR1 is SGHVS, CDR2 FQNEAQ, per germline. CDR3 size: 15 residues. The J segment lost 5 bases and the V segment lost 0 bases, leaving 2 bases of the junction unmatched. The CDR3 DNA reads TGTGCCAGCAGCTTAGCAAGGGACAGGGGGGAGACCCAGTACTTC. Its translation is CASSLARDRGETQYF.

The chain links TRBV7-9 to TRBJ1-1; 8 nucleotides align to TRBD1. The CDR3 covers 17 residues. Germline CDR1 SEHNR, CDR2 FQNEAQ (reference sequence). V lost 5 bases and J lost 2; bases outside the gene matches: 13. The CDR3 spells CASSGDRGPTPNTEAFF. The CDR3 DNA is TGTGCCAGCAGCGGTGACAGGGGACCCACTCCCAACACTGAAGCTTTCTTT.

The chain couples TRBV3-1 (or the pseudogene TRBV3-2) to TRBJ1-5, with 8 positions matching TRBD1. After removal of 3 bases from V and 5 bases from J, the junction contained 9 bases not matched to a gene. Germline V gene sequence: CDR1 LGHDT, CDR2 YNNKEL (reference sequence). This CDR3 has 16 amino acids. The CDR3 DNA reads TGTGCCAGCAGCCAGAAAGGGACAGGTTACCATCAGCCCCAGCATTTT. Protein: CASSQKGTGYHQPQHF.

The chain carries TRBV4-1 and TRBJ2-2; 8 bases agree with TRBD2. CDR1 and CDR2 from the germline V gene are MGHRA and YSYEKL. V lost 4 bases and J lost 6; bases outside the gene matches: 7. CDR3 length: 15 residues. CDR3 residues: CASSLTAGVSGELFF. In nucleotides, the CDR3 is TGCGCCAGCAGCCTCACAGCGGGAGTCTCCGGGGAGCTGTTTTTT.

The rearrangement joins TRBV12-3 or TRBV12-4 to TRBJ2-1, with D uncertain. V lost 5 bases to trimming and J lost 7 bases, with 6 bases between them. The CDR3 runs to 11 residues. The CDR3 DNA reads TGTGCCAGCAGTCCCGGGAATGAGCAGTTCTTC. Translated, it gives CASSPGNEQFF.

The CDR3 protein is CASSYDRTSSGNTIYF. CDR3 DNA: TGTGCCAGCAGTTACGACAGAACCAGCTCTGGAAACACCATATATTTT. The rearrangement links TRBV5-5 to TRBJ1-3; D is perhaps TRBD1 (5 bases). Trimming took 5 bases from V and 0 from J, leaving 15 bases between them. CDR3 size: 16 residues. The germline V gene encodes CDR1 SGHKS and CDR2 YYEKEE (reference sequence).

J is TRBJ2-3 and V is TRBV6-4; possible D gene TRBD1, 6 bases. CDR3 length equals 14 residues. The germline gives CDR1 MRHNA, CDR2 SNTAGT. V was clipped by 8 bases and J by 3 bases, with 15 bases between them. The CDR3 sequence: CASAVGADTDTQYF. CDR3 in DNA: TGTGCCAGCGCGGTGGGGGCTGATACAGATACGCAGTATTTT.

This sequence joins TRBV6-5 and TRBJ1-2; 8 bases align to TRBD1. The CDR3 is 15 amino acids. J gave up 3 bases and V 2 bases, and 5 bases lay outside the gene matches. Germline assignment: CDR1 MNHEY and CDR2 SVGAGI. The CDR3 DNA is TGTGCCAGCAGTTACGCGGCAGGGGGCTACTATGGCTACACCTTC. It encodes CASSYAAGGYYGYTF.

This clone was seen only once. The CDR3 region is CASGAASGLSSYNEQFF. CDR3 bases: TGTGCCAGCGGTGCTGCATCCGGTCTAAGCTCCTACAATGAGCAGTTCTTC. The chain recombines TRBV6-1 with TRBJ2-1, with D unclear. The CDR3 runs to 17 residues. The germline V gene has CDR1 MNHNS and CDR2 SASEGT. V was shortened by 8 bases and J by 0 bases, with 20 bases between the two germline ends.

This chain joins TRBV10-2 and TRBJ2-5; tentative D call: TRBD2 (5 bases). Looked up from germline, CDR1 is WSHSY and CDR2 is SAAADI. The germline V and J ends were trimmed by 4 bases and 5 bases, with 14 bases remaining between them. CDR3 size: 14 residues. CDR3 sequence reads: CASSAGLRVETQYF. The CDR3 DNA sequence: TGCGCCAGCAGTGCTGGACTCCGGGTGGAGACCCAGTACTTC.

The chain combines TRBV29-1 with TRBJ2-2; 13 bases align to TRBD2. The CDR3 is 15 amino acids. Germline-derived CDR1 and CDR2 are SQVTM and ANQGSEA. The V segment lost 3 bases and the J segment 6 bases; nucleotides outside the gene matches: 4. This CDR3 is CSVEGTSGKPGELFF. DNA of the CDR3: TGCAGCGTTGAGGGGACTAGCGGGAAACCCGGGGAGCTGTTTTTT.

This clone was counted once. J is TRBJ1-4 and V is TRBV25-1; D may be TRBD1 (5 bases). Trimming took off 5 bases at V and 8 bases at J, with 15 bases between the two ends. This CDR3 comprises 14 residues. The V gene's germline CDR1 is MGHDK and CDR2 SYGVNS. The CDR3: CASSLWQGGEKLFF. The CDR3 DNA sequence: TGTGCCAGCAGTTTGTGGCAGGGCGGCGAAAAACTGTTTTTT.

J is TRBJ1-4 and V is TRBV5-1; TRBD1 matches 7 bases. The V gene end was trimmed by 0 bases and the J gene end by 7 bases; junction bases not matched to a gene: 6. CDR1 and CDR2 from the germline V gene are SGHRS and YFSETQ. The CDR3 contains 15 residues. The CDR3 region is CASSLVGTASEKLFF. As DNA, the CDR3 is TGCGCCAGCAGCTTGGTTGGGACAGCGAGTGAAAAACTGTTTTTT.

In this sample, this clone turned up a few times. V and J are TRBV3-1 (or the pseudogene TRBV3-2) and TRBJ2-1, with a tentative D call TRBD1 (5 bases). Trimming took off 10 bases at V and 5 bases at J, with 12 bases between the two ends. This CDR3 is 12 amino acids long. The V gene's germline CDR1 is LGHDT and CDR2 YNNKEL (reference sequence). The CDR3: CATGHDNNEQFF. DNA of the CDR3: TGTGCCACCGGACACGACAACAATGAGCAGTTCTTC.

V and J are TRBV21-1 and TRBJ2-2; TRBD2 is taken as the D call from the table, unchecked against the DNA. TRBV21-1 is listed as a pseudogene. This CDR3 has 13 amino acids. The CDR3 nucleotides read TGTGCCAGCAGCAACACGAATCACCGGGGAGCTGTTTTT. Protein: CASSNTNHRGAVF.

This chain's CDR3 is CASSKDRYNSPLHF. The CDR3 DNA reads as TGTGCCAGCAGCAAAGATCGGTATAATTCACCCCTCCACTTT. The chain is built from TRBV11-2 and TRBJ1-6, with D uncertain. The V gene lost 5 bases and the J gene lost 4 bases, with 9 bases spanning the gap. The CDR3 runs 14 residues. Germline loops: CDR1 SGHAT, CDR2 FQNNGV. The variable domain in full, with the rest retrieved from reference TRBV11-2 and TRBJ1-6, is EAGVAQSPRYKIIEKRQSVAFWCNPISGHATLYWYQQILGQGPKLLIQFQNNGVVDDSQLPKDRFSAERLKGVDSTLKIQPAKLEDSAVYLCASSKDRYNSPLHFGNGTRLTVT.

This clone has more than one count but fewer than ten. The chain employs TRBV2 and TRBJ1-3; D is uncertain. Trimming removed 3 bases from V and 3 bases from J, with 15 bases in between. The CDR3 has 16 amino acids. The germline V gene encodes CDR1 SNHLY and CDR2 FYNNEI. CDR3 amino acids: CASSDGRNEIGNTIYF. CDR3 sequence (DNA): TGTGCCAGCAGTGACGGCAGGAATGAAATTGGAAACACCATATATTTT. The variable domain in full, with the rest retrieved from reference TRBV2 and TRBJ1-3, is EPEVTQTPSHQVTQMGQEVILRCVPISNHLYFYWYRQILGQKVEFLVSFYNNEISEKSEIFDDQFSVERPDGSNFTLKIRSTKLEDSAMYFCASSDGRNEIGNTIYFGEGSWLTVV.

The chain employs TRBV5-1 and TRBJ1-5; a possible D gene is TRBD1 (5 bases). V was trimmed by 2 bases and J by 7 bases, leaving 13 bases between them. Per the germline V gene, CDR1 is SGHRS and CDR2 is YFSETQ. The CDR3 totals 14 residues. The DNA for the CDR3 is TGCGCCAGCAGCTTTACTTCCGGGGGACAGCCCCAGCATTTT. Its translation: CASSFTSGGQPQHF. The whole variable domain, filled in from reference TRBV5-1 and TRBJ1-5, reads KAGVTQTPRYLIKTRGQQVTLSCSPISGHRSVSWYQQTPGQGLQFLFEYFSETQRNKGNFPGRFSGRQFSNSRSEMNVSTLELGDSALYLCASSFTSGGQPQHFGDGTRLSIL.

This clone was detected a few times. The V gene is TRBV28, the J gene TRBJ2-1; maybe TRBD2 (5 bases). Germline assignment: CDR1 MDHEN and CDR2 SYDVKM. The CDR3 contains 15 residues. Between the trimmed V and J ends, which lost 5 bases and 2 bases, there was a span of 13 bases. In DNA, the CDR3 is TGTGCCAGCAGTCCTCTAGCTGTAGCCTACAATGAGCAGTTCTTC. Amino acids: CASSPLAVAYNEQFF.

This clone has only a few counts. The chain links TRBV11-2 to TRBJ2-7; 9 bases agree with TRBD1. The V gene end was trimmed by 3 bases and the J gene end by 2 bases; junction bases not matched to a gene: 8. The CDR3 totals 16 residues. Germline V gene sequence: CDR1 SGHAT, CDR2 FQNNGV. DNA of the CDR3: TGTGCCAGCAGCTTGGCCGGACAGGGGTCAACCTACGAGCAGTACTTC. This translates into CASSLAGQGSTYEQYF.

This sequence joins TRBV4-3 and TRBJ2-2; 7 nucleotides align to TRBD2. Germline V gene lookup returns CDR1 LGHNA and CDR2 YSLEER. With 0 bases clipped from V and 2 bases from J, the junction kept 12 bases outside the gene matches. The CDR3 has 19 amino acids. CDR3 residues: CASSQEGALAGGNTGELFF. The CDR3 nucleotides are TGCGCCAGCAGCCAAGAAGGCGCGTTAGCGGGTGGTAACACCGGGGAGCTGTTTTTT.

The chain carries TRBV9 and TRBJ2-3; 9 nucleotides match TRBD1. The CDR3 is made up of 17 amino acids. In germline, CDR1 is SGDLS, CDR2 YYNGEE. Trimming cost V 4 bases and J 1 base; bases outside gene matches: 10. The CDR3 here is CASSPNRRDRGTDTQYF. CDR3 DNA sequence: TGTGCCAGCAGCCCCAATCGCCGGGACAGGGGCACAGATACGCAGTATTTT.